This passage covers 26 T cell receptor beta chains from one sample sequenced in a study of blood T cells in healthy people across ages. Combining a sample-barcoded 5' primer with a J-beta primer mix, a second PCR ran for 7 to 11 cycles. TCRdb itself ran the 5' RACE reads through MiXCR, one entry per CDR3 protein. This table has fewer than 700,000 distinct CDR3 sequences, approximately 40% appearing once. Input material: blood. These receptors were collected from a man older than 75 in good health.

The chain has TRBV20-1 and TRBJ1-5; D remains ambiguous. Trimming cost V 3 bases and J 3 bases, with 9 bases left between them. The CDR3 is made up of 13 amino acids. The germline CDR1 and CDR2 sequences are DFQATT and SNEGSKA (reference sequence). In nucleotides, the CDR3 is TGCAGTGCTAGTTCGGTTATCAATCAGCCCCAGCATTTT. Protein: CSASSVINQPQHF.

Worth noting for this clonotype: Germline is not matched at one junction end, which may reflect a read error. The chain employs TRBV7-2 and TRBJ2-7; 12 positions agree with TRBD2. Looked up from germline, CDR1 is SGHTA and CDR2 is FQGNSA. The CDR3 spans 18 residues. The CDR3 sequence is CASSSTSGGAILSYERYF. In DNA form, the CDR3 reads TGTGCCAGCAGCTCGACTAGCGGGGGAGCAATATTATCCTACGAGCGGTACTTC.

Remarks on this clonotype: This may be a read error, as it is one base from a much larger clone. The chain joins TRBV29-1 to TRBJ2-7, with D perhaps matching TRBD2 (5 bases). This CDR3 comprises 13 residues. V was shortened by 4 bases and J by 2 bases, with 12 bases between the two germline ends. Germline V gives CDR1 SQVTM, CDR2 ANQGSEA. This CDR3 reads CSVGGEGAYEQYF. CDR3 bases: TGCAGCGTTGGGGGTGAGGGAGCCTACGAGCAGTACTTC.

Only a few counts were recorded for this clonotype. The chain has TRBV11-3 and TRBJ2-1; 10 bases map to TRBD1. Trimming cost V 4 bases and J 7 bases; bases outside gene matches: 7. Germline-derived CDR1 and CDR2 are SGHNT and YENEEA. The CDR3 loop spans 15 amino acids. This chain's CDR3 is CASSSKGQGGNEQFF. In DNA form, the CDR3 reads TGTGCCAGCAGCTCAAAAGGACAGGGGGGGAATGAGCAGTTCTTC.

Remarks on this clonotype: Being one base from a much bigger clone, this may be a read error. This chain uses TRBV6-2 or TRBV6-3 with TRBJ2-7, with D possibly matching TRBD1 (6 bases). This CDR3 spans 13 amino acids. Trimming removed 2 bases at V and 2 bases at J, with 7 bases between. The germline gives CDR1 MNHEY, CDR2 SVGEGT. CDR3 amino acids: CASSYGGPYEQYF. The CDR3 coding sequence is TGTGCCAGCAGTTACGGGGGCCCCTACGAGCAGTACTTC.

This clonotype has a count of ten or more. A read error is possible here, since a much larger clone lies one base away. The chain joins TRBV7-9 to TRBJ2-5; 8 positions agree with TRBD2. V shed 10 bases, J shed 11 bases, and the junction held 6 bases outside the gene matches. Germline V gene sequence: CDR1 SEHNR, CDR2 FQNEAQ (reference sequence). The CDR3 runs to 10 residues. CDR3 coding DNA: TGTGCCACAGCGGGAGATGAGCAGTACTTC. Translated: CATAGDEQYF.

The chain has TRBV18 and TRBJ2-7; tentatively, D is TRBD2 (6 bases). The length of the CDR3 is 15 residues. Trimming took 1 base from V and 0 from J, leaving 10 bases between them. Germline loops: CDR1 KGHSH, CDR2 LQKENI. The CDR3 bases are TGTGCCAGCTCACCACAAGGGAGGAGCTCCTACGAGCAGTACTTC. Encoded protein: CASSPQGRSSYEQYF.

This clonotype was detected ten times or more. The CDR3 spells CASSYRYTGMNTEAFF. As DNA, the CDR3 is TGTGCCAGCAGTTACAGATATACAGGCATGAACACTGAAGCTTTCTTT. The V and J genes are TRBV6-2 or TRBV6-3 and TRBJ1-1; a possible D gene is TRBD1 (5 bases). Germline V gives CDR1 MNHEY, CDR2 SVGEGT. V lost 2 bases, J lost 0 bases, and 13 bases lay in between. The CDR3 runs 16 residues.

The J gene is TRBJ1-1, the V gene TRBV3-1, with D perhaps matching TRBD1 (6 bases). V was shortened by 0 bases and J by 7 bases, with 12 bases between the two germline ends. CDR1 and CDR2 (germline): LGHDT, YNNKEL (reference sequence). This CDR3 has 14 residues. For the CDR3, the DNA is TGTGCCAGCAGCCAAGAGTTCAGGGGCCATGAAGCTTTCTTT. It encodes CASSQEFRGHEAFF.

The rearrangement links TRBV10-3 to TRBJ2-3, with D unclear. CDR1 and CDR2 (germline): ENHRY, SYGVKD. V was shortened by 4 bases and J by 4 bases, with 9 bases between the two germline ends. The CDR3 sequence is 13 residues long. The CDR3 nucleotides read TGTGCCATCAGTGGAAGCTTCGCAGATACGCAGTATTTT. Translating it yields CAISGSFADTQYF.

This chain links TRBV28 with TRBJ2-7; the match to TRBD1 covers 10 bases. The germline V gene encodes CDR1 MDHEN and CDR2 SYDVKM. J gave up 2 bases and V 5 bases, and 12 bases lay outside the gene matches. The CDR3 has 17 amino acids. CDR3 protein: CASSLPGQGSGAYEQYF. In DNA, the CDR3 is TGTGCCAGCAGTCTGCCGGGACAGGGGTCGGGGGCCTACGAGCAGTACTTC.

V is TRBV3-1 and J is TRBJ1-1, with D uncertain. V shed 1 base and J shed 4 bases, with 10 bases lying between them. There are 14 residues in the CDR3. Germline CDR1 LGHDT, CDR2 YNNKEL (reference sequence). CDR3 protein: CASSQGHGSTEAFF. In DNA form, the CDR3 reads TGTGCCAGCAGCCAAGGGCACGGGAGCACTGAAGCTTTCTTT.

This chain links TRBV5-1 with TRBJ2-7, with D perhaps TRBD1 (6 bases). V was cut by 4 bases and J by 5 bases, with 16 bases left in between. CDR1 is SGHRS, CDR2 YFSETQ, per germline. The CDR3 extends over 14 amino acids. The chain's CDR3 is CASSTSGQGNEQYF. The CDR3 nucleotides read TGCGCCAGCAGCACGTCGGGACAAGGCAACGAGCAGTACTTC.

This clonotype was seen only a few times. V gene TRBV6-2 or TRBV6-3 combines with J gene TRBJ2-1; TRBD2 matches 10 bases. V lost 5 bases, J lost 7 bases, and 8 bases stayed unmatched. The CDR3 has 15 amino acids. In germline, CDR1 is MNHEY, CDR2 SVGEGT. CDR3 coding DNA: TGTGCCAGCAGTCGAAGCCTAGCGGGAGAGAATGAGCAGTTCTTC. It encodes CASSRSLAGENEQFF.

The chain uses TRBV7-2 and TRBJ2-7; TRBD1 agrees at 12 bases. The CDR3 is 15 amino acids. V was clipped by 4 bases and J by 7 bases; unmatched bases: 8. Germline CDR1 is SGHTA and CDR2 is FQGNSA. The CDR3 reads CASSSGQGARREQYF. CDR3 DNA: TGTGCCAGCAGCTCGGGACAGGGGGCGCGCCGGGAGCAGTACTTC.

The V call is TRBV28, the J call TRBJ2-5; D may be TRBD1 (6 bases). Germline V gene lookup returns CDR1 MDHEN and CDR2 SYDVKM. Trimming left V 7 bases short and J 11 bases short, with 29 bases between. The CDR3 runs to 16 residues. This CDR3 is CASTQTTGLRYNEQYF. The CDR3 region has the DNA TGTGCCAGCACCCAGACGACAGGTTTGCGATACAATGAGCAGTACTTC.

Notes on this clonotype: Without the conserved terminal phenylalanine or tryptophan, this CDR3 likely stems from a read error. The chain recombines TRBV7-6 with TRBJ2-3; TRBD2 matches 10 bases. V trimming: 2 bases; J trimming: 1 base; junction bases outside the gene matches: 0. The CDR3 sequence is 15 residues long. Germline CDR1 reads SGHVS; CDR2 reads FNYEAQ. The CDR3 region has the DNA TGTGCCAGCAGCTTACTAGCGGGGGGCACAGATACGCAGTATTGT. It codes for CASSLLAGGTDTQYC.

A single count supports this clonotype. The junction and the germline gene differ at one end; a read error may be behind it. The chain is built from TRBV5-1 and TRBJ2-4, with D perhaps matching TRBD1 (5 bases). The closer fit of TRBJ2-7 to the DNA end suggests the J call may be wrong. The CDR3 extends over 12 amino acids. CDR1 is SGHRS, CDR2 YFSETQ, per germline. As DNA, the CDR3 is TGCGCCGGCAGCTCTAGGGGCATCGAGCAGTACTTC. Translated, it gives CAGSSRGIEQYF.

This clonotype showed up just once. Its ends do not fully match the called genes, so a read error is possible. The chain combines TRBV7-8 with TRBJ2-7; D is perhaps TRBD1 or TRBD2 (5 bases each). Germline CDR1 SGHVS, CDR2 FQNEAQ. The CDR3 has 15 residues. CDR3 DNA sequence: TGTGCCGGCAGGCAAGACCCAGGGACCCGCTACGAGCAGTACTTC. This translates into CAGRQDPGTRYEQYF.

This clonotype was counted only a few times. The chain links TRBV7-2 to TRBJ1-4; D remains ambiguous. V was pared by 1 base and J by 8 bases, with 8 bases between. Germline CDR1 SGHTA, CDR2 FQGNSA. This CDR3 is 13 amino acids long. For the CDR3, the DNA is TGTGCCAGCAGCTTAGTGACTGGGGAAAAACTGTTTTTT. Protein: CASSLVTGEKLFF. The full variable domain, in which reference TRBV7-2 and TRBJ1-4 provide the parts outside the CDR3, is GAGVSQSPSNKVTEKGKDVELRCDPISGHTALYWYRQSLGQGLEFLIYFQGNSAPDKSGLPSDRFSAERTGGSVSTLTIQRTQQEDSAVYLCASSLVTGEKLFFGSGTQLSVL.

This clonotype was observed many times. V usage is TRBV6-2 or TRBV6-3 and J usage is TRBJ2-6; D is undetermined. V lost 7 bases and J lost 0, with 4 bases in between. Germline CDR1 is MNHEY and CDR2 is SVGEGT. The CDR3 runs to 13 residues. The CDR3 region is CASTLSGANVLTF. CDR3 sequence (DNA): TGTGCCAGCACCCTCTCTGGGGCCAACGTCCTGACTTTC.

The chain links TRBV4-1 to TRBJ2-7; 7 nucleotides align to TRBD1. CDR1 and CDR2 (germline): MGHRA, YSYEKL. CDR3 length: 16 amino acids. Trimming took 4 bases from V and 7 from J; bases not matched to a gene: 16. CDR3 sequence (DNA): TGCGCCAGCAGCCTATTAGGGGGCGCATCGGACAATGAGCAGTACTTC. It is translated as CASSLLGGASDNEQYF.

The J gene is TRBJ2-2, the V gene TRBV11-2, with a weak D call TRBD1 (6 bases). V lost 6 bases, J lost 6 bases, and 20 bases lay in between. The CDR3 spans 16 residues. The V gene's germline CDR1 is SGHAT and CDR2 FQNNGV. The CDR3 protein is CASSRPGTTVAGELFF. The CDR3 DNA reads TGTGCCAGCAGTCGACCCGGGACAACCGTAGCCGGGGAGCTGTTTTTT. The variable domain in full, with the rest retrieved from reference TRBV11-2 and TRBJ2-2, is EAGVAQSPRYKIIEKRQSVAFWCNPISGHATLYWYQQILGQGPKLLIQFQNNGVVDDSQLPKDRFSAERLKGVDSTLKIQPAKLEDSAVYLCASSRPGTTVAGELFFGEGSRLTVL.

With regard to this clonotype: Germline is not matched at one junction end, which may reflect a read error. The chain uses TRBV30 and TRBJ2-6; weak D call: TRBD1 (6 bases). Germline V lookup: CDR1 GTSNPN, CDR2 SVGIG (reference sequence). CDR3 length: 15 residues. CDR3 residues: CAWHTGFTGANALTF. The CDR3 coding sequence is TGTGCCTGGCATACAGGGTTCACTGGGGCCAACGCCCTGACTTTC.

This clonotype was counted only a few times. Just one base apart from a much larger clone, this may be a read error. The chain has TRBV4-1 and TRBJ2-5; 10 bases are a match to TRBD2. The DNA end is a closer match to TRBJ2-1, so the J assignment may be wrong. There are 16 residues in the CDR3. The germline gives CDR1 MGHRA, CDR2 YSYEKL. The CDR3 sequence is CASSKRLAGAQETQFF. The CDR3 DNA follows: TGCGCCAGCAGCAAGAGACTAGCGGGCGCCCAAGAGACCCAGTTCTTC.

V usage is TRBV28 and J usage is TRBJ2-7; 10 bases are a match to TRBD1. V was pared by 6 bases and J by 6 bases, with 8 bases of the junction left unmatched. The CDR3 has 14 amino acids. CDR1 MDHEN and CDR2 SYDVKM come from the germline V gene. CDR3 bases: TGTGCCAGCAGCGCCGGGACAGGGGTGTGCGAGCAGTACTTC. It codes for CASSAGTGVCEQYF.